The rows below give T cell receptor beta chains drawn from one sample of a study of blood T cell repertoires in COVID-19. Repertoires were generated with immunoSEQ multiplex PCR, while TCRdb's copy carries only in-frame clones and drops some. The sample includes about 110,000 clones, over 75% of them seen just once. Sequencing was performed on peripheral blood. The receptor source for this set is a man in his forties or fifties with acute or convalescent COVID-19. CDR3s include the opening cysteine and the closing phenylalanine or tryptophan. A D gene is named only where the DNA matches it firmly. Clone size is not always given. Where it is, it says once, few, many or a class for expanded clones.

V	size	D	J	DNA	CDR3
TRBV6-2/TRBV6-3	once	TRBD1	TRBJ1-5	TGTGCCAGCAGTTATGACAGGGCGCCCTGGGAGAGCCAGCCCCAGCATTTT	CASSYDRAPWESQPQHF
TRBV15	NA	NA	TRBJ1-2	TGTGCCACCAGCAGAGGAGGGAGCGGCTATGGCTACACCTTC	CATSRGGSGYGYTF
TRBV5-1	few	TRBD1	TRBJ2-1	TGCGCCAGCAGACGCGGACAGGGGGCCTACAATGAGCAGTTCTTC	CASRRGQGAYNEQFF
TRBV28	NA	NA	TRBJ2-7	TGTGCCAGCAGTTCCCACGGACAGACCTACGAGCAGTACTTC	CASSSHGQTYEQYF
TRBV27	NA	NA	TRBJ2-1	TGTGCCAGCAGTTTCAGAGGCGGCAATGAGCAGTTCTTC	CASSFRGGNEQFF
TRBV9	NA	NA	TRBJ2-5	TGTGCCAGCAGCAAAGCCGGGGGTCAAGAGACCCAGTACTTC	CASSKAGGQETQYF
TRBV5-1	NA	TRBD2	TRBJ2-6	TGCGCCAGCGTACTAGCGGGGGGGCCTGGGGCCAACGTCCTGACTTTC	CASVLAGGPGANVLTF
TRBV27	few	TRBD2	TRBJ2-3	TGTGCCAGCAGTTTAAACCCGGGAGGGGTTAAAGATACGCAGTATTTT	CASSLNPGGVKDTQYF
TRBV12-3/TRBV12-4	NA	NA	TRBJ1-5	TGTGCCAGCAGTTTAAGGGACTTGGGGCCGCATTTT	CASSLRDLGPHF
TRBV19	NA	NA	TRBJ2-2	TGTGCCAGTAGTATTTTGGGGGCCTCGAACACCGGGGAGCTGTTTTTT	CASSILGASNTGELFF
TRBV30	NA	TRBD1	TRBJ2-1	TGTGCCTGGCTTAGGCAGGGGGCTGGCAATGAGCAGTTCTTC	CAWLRQGAGNEQFF
TRBV19	few	TRBD1	TRBJ2-1	TGTGCCACCGAGGACAGGGTCGGCAATGAGCAGTTCTTC	CATEDRVGNEQFF
TRBV9	NA	TRBD1	TRBJ1-2	TGTGCCAGCAGCGTAGCAACAGGGGTGCCTGGCTACACCTTC	CASSVATGVPGYTF
TRBV19	few	TRBD1	TRBJ1-2	TGTGCCAGTTCACAGGGGGGAGCGTACTATGGCTACACCTTC	CASSQGGAYYGYTF
TRBV5-3	NA	NA	TRBJ1-1	TGTGCCAGACGGGGTCAGCCTCATTTCGGAGCTTTCTTT	CARRGQPHFGAFF
TRBV5-1	NA	NA	TRBJ2-7	TGCGCCAGCAGCTTGGCACAGTCCTTCTACGAGCAGTACTTC	CASSLAQSFYEQYF
TRBV3-1/TRBV3-2	once	NA	TRBJ2-7	TGTGCCAGCAGCCAAGTTTCACTGTCGGGGGACGAGCAGTACTTC	CASSQVSLSGDEQYF
TRBV30	NA	TRBD1	TRBJ1-3	TGTGCCTGGAGTGTAAAGGGGGCAGGGGGAAACACCATATATTTT	CAWSVKGAGGNTIYF
TRBV4-1	NA	NA	TRBJ1-5	TGCGCCAGCAGCCAAGGGGGGGATATGGGCAATCAGCCCCAGCATTTT	CASSQGGDMGNQPQHF
TRBV5-3	NA	TRBD2	TRBJ2-1	TGTGCCAGAAGGCGGGGGAGCGTCGCACACGGCAATGAGCAGTTCTTC	CARRRGSVAHGNEQFF
TRBV5-1	NA	TRBD1	TRBJ1-5	TGCGCCAGCAGCTTGGGGGAGGGACAGGGAGGCAATCAGCCCCAGCATTTT	CASSLGEGQGGNQPQHF
TRBV7-3	NA	NA	TRBJ1-3	TGTGCCAGCAGCTTACAGGGGAGCTCTGGAAACACCATATATTTT	CASSLQGSSGNTIYF
TRBV3-1/TRBV3-2	NA	TRBD2	TRBJ2-1	TGTGCCAGCAGCCCCCTTCGCGGGGGGGCCTATGAGCAGTTCTTC	CASSPLRGGAYEQFF
TRBV7-9	NA	TRBD2	TRBJ2-1	TGTGCCAGCAGCTACTATAGCGGGGGTGAACCTGAGCAGTTCTTC	CASSYYSGGEPEQFF
TRBV4-1	NA	TRBD1	TRBJ2-2	TGCGCCAGCACGACAGGGGGAAGGACCGGGGAGCTGTTTTTT	CASTTGGRTGELFF
TRBV5-6	NA	NA	TRBJ1-6	TGTGCCAGCAGCTCCCTTAGAGGGTATTCACCCCTCCACTTT	CASSSLRGYSPLHF
TRBV3-1/TRBV3-2	NA	TRBD1	TRBJ1-1	TGTGCCAGCAGCCAAGAACAGGGGGCCAGAGCTTTCTTT	CASSQEQGARAFF